Listed below are T cell receptor beta chains from one sample, sequenced in a study of CD8+CD57+ T cells in acquired aplastic anemia. In TCRdb, the reads were re-called with MiXCR into one record per CDR3 protein. Of 150,000 to 200,000 distinct CDR3 sequences listed, roughly 64% were seen once; the top ten hold roughly 46%. Sample: sorted CD4+, CD8+, or CD8+CD57+ T cells (not recorded which) from PBMCs. The source is a human donor with severe aplastic anemia or a healthy control (not recorded which). Each CDR3 is given with its conserved first and last residue. Fields, in order: V gene, CDR3 protein.

V gene: TRBV7-3
CDR3 protein: CASTKTGSNTEAFF

V gene: TRBV25-1
CDR3 protein: CATSDFTASSLRGSEQYF

V gene: TRBV25-1
CDR3 protein: CASSVGNSSSLHF

V gene: TRBV7-6
CDR3 protein: CASTSPGLAAEQFF

V gene: TRBV7-9
CDR3 protein: CASSLVVSGELFF

V gene: TRBV20-1
CDR3 protein: CSARAGTGGRGEQFF

V gene: TRBV7-8
CDR3 protein: CASSLGSSGGTYEQYF

V gene: TRBV30
CDR3 protein: CAWSGRAIYSGNTIYF

V gene: TRBV9
CDR3 protein: CASSVATGVGGHTEAFF

V gene: TRBV7-9
CDR3 protein: CASSLGLAGGADTQYF

V gene: TRBV2
CDR3 protein: CASSEASTGTGEQYF